The present T cell receptor beta chain was sequenced within a study of control samples from healthy donors and cancer patients. CDR3 size: 16 residues. CDR1 and CDR2 from the germline V gene are MGHDK and SYGVNS. Trimming took off 2 bases at V and 3 bases at J, with 14 bases between the two ends. Sequencing used immunoSEQ multiplex PCR; TCRdb keeps in-frame clones, though not all of them. The data show some 56,000 clones, roughly 95% seen once. The material sequenced was blood. The receptor was isolated from a man aged 30-40 years in good health. The rearrangement joins TRBV25-1 to TRBJ2-1; D gene unclear. The CDR3 nucleotides read TGTGCCAGCAGTGAAAGATCCGGACCCCTCTACAATGAGCAGTTCTTC. Protein product: CASSERSGPLYNEQFF.